This TCR beta chain comes out of a study of T cells in Graves' hyperthyroidism and ophthalmopathy. The CDR3 is 14 amino acids. CDR1 and CDR2 from the germline V gene are SGHVS and FQNEAQ. Trimming removed 5 bases from V and 1 base from J, with 11 bases in between. This clonotype appeared many times. The antigen is not known. Study-wide points: Ophthalmopathy was told apart from stable hyperthyroidism by a 13 V-J model.

Using RNA transcripts as the source, TCR beta CDR3 regions were amplified. The TCR CDR3 was amplified in a first-round RT-PCR using the HTBI primer set. TCRdb reanalysed the multiplex PCR reads using MiXCR and keeps one entry per CDR3 protein. The data hold 600,000 to 700,000 distinct CDR3 sequences, with 14% to 15% observed a single time. V and J are TRBV7-8 and TRBJ2-5; weak D call: TRBD1 (5 bases). The sequence derives from a woman aged 35 to 49 with Graves' ophthalmopathy. The sequencing input was blood. This chain's CDR3 is CASSTRQPQETQYF. CDR3 DNA sequence: TGTGCCAGCAGCACCAGACAGCCCCAAGAGACCCAGTACTTC.